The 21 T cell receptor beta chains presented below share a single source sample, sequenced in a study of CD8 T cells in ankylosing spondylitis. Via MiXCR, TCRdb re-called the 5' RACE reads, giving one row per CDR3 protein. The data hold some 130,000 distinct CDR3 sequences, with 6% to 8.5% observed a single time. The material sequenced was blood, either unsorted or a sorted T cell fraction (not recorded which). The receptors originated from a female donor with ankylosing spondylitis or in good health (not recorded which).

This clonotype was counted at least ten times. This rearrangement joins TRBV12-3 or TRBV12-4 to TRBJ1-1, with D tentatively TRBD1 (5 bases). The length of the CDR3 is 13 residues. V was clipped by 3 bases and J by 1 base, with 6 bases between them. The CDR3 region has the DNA TGTGCCAGCAGTTTTGGGGGGAACACTGAAGCTTTCTTT. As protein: CASSFGGNTEAFF.

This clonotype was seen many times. CDR3 protein: CSVGLPTLNEQFF. In DNA form, the CDR3 reads TGCAGCGTTGGACTCCCAACACTCAATGAGCAGTTCTTC. The chain uses TRBV29-1 and TRBJ2-1; no clear D. V lost 4 bases and J 6 bases, leaving 13 bases between the germline ends. Germline V gene data show CDR1 as SQVTM and CDR2 as ANQGSEA. The length of the CDR3 is 13 residues.

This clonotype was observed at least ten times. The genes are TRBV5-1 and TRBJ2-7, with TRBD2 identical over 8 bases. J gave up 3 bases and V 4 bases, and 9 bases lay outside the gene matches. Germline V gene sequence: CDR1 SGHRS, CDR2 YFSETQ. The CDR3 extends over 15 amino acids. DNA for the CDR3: TGCGCCAGCAGCCCTACGGGGGGGACCCTCTACGAGCAGTACTTC. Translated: CASSPTGGTLYEQYF.

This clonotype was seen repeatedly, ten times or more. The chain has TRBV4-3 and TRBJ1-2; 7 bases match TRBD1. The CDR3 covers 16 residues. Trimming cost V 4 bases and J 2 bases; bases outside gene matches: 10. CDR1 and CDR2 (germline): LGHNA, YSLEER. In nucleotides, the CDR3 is TGCGCCAGCAGCCTCACCCTCCGACAGGGCAACTATGGCTACACCTTC. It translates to CASSLTLRQGNYGYTF.

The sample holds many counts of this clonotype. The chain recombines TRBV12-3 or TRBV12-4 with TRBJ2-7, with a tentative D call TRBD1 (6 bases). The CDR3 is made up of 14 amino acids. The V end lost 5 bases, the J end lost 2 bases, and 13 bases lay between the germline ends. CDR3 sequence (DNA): TGTGCCAGCAGTCCGGACAGCCTTACCTACGAGCAGTACTTC. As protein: CASSPDSLTYEQYF.

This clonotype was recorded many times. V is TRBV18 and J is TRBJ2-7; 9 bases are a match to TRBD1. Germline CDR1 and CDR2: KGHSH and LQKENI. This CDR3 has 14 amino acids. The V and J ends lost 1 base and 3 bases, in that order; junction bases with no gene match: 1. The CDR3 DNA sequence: TGTGCCAGCTCACCACGGGACAGGGTCTACGAGCAGTACTTC. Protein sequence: CASSPRDRVYEQYF.

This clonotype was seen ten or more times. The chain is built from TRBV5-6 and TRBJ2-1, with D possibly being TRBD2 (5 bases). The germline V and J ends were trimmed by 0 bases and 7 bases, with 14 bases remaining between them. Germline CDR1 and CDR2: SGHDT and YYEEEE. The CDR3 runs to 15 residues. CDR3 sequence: CASSLAEEGGNEQFF. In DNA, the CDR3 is TGTGCCAGCAGCTTGGCCGAAGAGGGTGGAAATGAGCAGTTCTTC.

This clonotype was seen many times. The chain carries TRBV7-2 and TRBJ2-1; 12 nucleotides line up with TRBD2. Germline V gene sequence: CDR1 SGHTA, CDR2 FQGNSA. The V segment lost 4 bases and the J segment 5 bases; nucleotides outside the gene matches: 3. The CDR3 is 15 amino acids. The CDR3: CASSYRLAGDNEQFF. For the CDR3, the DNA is TGTGCCAGCAGCTACCGACTAGCGGGGGACAATGAGCAGTTCTTC. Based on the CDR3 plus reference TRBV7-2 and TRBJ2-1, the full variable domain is GAGVSQSPSNKVTEKGKDVELRCDPISGHTALYWYRQSLGQGLEFLIYFQGNSAPDKSGLPSDRFSAERTGGSVSTLTIQRTQQEDSAVYLCASSYRLAGDNEQFFGPGTRLTVL.

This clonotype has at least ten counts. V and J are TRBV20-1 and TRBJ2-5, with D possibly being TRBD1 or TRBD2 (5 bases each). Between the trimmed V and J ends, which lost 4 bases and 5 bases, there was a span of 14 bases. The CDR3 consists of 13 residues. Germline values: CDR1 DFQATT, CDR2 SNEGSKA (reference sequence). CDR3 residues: CSATGQGDETQYF. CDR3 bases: TGCAGTGCTACTGGCCAGGGAGATGAGACCCAGTACTTC.

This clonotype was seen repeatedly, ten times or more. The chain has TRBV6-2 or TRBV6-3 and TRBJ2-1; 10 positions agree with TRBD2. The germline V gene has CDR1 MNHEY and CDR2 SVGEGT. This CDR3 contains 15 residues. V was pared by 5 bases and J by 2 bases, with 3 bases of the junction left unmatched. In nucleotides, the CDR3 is TGTGCCAGCAGTCAACTAGCGGGGACCTACAATGAGCAGTTCTTC. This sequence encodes CASSQLAGTYNEQFF.

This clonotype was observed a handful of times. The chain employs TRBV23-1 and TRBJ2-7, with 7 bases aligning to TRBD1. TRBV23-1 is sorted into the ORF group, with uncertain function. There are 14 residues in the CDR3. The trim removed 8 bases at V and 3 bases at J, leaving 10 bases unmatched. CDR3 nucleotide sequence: TGCGCCAGCCTCAACGGGACAGAGGACTACGAGCAGTACTTC. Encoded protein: CASLNGTEDYEQYF.

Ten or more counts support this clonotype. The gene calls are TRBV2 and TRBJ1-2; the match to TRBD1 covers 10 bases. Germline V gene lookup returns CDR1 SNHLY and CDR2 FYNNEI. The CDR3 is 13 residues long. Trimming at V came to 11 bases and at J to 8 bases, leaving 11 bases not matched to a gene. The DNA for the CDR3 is TGTGCCGGATCCGGGGACAGGGGTCGGGGCTACACCTTC. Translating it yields CAGSGDRGRGYTF. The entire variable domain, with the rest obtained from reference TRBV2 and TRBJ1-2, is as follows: EPEVTQTPSHQVTQMGQEVILRCVPISNHLYFYWYRQILGQKVEFLVSFYNNEISEKSEIFDDQFSVERPDGSNFTLKIRSTKLEDSAMYFCAGSGDRGRGYTFGSGTRLTVV.

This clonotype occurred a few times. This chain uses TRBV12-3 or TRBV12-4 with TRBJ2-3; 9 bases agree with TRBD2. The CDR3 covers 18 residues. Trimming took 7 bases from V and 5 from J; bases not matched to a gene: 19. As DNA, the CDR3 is TGTGCCAGCAAATTATTATCCCTCGGCGGGGGGGCCGTAGATACGCAGTATTTT. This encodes CASKLLSLGGGAVDTQYF.

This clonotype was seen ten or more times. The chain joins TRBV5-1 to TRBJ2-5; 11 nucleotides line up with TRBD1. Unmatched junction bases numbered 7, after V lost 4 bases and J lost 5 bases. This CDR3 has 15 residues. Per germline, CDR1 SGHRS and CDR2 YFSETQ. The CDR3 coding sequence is TGCGCCAGCAGCCCGGACAGGGGGCGTCGGGAGACCCAGTACTTC. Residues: CASSPDRGRRETQYF.

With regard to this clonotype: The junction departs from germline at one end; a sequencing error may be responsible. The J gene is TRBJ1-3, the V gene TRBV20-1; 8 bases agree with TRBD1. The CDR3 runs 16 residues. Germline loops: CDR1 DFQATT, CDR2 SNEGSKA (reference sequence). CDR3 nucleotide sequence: TGTAGTGCTAGAGATGGCCAGGGGGCGGGTGGAAGCACCATATATTTT. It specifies CSARDGQGAGGSTIYF.

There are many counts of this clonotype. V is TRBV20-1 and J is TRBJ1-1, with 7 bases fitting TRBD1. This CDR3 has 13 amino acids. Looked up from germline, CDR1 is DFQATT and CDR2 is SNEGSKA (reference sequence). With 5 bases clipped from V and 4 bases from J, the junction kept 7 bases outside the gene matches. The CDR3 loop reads CSARQGTGTEAFF. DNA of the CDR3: TGCAGTGCTCGACAGGGTACCGGCACTGAAGCTTTCTTT.

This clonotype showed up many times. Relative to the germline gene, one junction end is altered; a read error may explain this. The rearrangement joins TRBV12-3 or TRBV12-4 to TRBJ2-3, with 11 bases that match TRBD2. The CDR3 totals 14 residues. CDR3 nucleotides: TGTGCCGGCAGTAGCGGGGGGGCTGGTGATACGCAGTATTTT. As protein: CAGSSGGAGDTQYF.

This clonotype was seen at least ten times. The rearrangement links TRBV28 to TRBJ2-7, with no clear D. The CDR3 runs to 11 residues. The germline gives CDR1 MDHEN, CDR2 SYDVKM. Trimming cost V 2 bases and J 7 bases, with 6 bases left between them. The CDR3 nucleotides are TGTGCCAGCAGTTTACCGGGTGAGCAGTACTTC. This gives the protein CASSLPGEQYF.

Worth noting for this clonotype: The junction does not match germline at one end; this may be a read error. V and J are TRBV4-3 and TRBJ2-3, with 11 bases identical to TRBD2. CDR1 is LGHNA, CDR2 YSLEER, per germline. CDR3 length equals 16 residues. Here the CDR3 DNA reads TGCGCCAGCAGCCGACGACTAGCGGGGTTAGGGGATACGCTGTATTTT. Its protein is CASSRRLAGLGDTLYF.

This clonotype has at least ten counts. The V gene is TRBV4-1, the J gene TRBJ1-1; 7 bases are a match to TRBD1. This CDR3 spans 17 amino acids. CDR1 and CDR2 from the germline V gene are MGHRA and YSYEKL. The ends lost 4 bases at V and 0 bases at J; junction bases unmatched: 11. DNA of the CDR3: TGCGCCAGCAGCCTTCATCCCGACAGGGACATGAACACTGAAGCTTTCTTT. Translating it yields CASSLHPDRDMNTEAFF.

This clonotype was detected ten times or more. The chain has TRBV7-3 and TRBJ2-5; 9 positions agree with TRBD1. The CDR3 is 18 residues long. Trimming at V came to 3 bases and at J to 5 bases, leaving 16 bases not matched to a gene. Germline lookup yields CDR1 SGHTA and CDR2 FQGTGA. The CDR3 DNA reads TGTGCCAGCAGCTTGACAGGGGGTCCGCAATGGCGGGGGGAGACCCAGTACTTC. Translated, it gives CASSLTGGPQWRGETQYF.